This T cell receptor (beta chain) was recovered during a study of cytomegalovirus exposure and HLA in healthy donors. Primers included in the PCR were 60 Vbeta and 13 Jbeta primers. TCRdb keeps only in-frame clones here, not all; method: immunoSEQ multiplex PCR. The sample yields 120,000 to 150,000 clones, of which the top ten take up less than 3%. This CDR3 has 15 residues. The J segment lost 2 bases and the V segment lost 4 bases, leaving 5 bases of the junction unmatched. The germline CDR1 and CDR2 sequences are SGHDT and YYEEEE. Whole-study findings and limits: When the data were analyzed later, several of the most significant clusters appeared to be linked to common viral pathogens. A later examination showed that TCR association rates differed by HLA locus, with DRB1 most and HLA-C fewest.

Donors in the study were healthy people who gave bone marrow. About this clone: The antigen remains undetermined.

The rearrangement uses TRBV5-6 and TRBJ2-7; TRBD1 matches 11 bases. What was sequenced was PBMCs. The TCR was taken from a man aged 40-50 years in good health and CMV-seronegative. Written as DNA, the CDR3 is TGTGCCAGCAGCGAACCGGGACAGGGGGCCTACGAGCAGTACTTC. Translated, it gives CASSEPGQGAYEQYF.